This is a list of T cell receptor beta chains from one sample in a study of blood T cell repertoires in COVID-19. Clones were sequenced by immunoSEQ multiplex PCR, and TCRdb holds only the in-frame ones, with some missing. The sample has fewer than 450,000 clones; about nine tenths are singletons. The source material was peripheral blood. Source of these receptors: a woman aged 65 to 85 with COVID-19, enrolled during active disease. The CDR3 runs from the conserved cysteine through the conserved F or W. The D gene is left open where the match is weak. Expanded clones are given a class, and other clones once, few, many or no size at all.

j_gene: TRBJ2-5
d_gene: NA
v_gene: TRBV21-1
abundance: NA
CDR3aa: CASSKLNDRDRHEETQYF
CDR3nt: TGTGCCAGCAGCAAATTGAACGACCGGGACAGACATGAGGAGACCCAGTACTTC

j_gene: TRBJ1-2
d_gene: TRBD1
v_gene: TRBV7-2
abundance: NA
CDR3aa: CASSDRQGNGYTF
CDR3nt: TGTGCCAGCAGCGACCGACAGGGTAATGGCTACACCTTC

j_gene: TRBJ2-1
d_gene: NA
v_gene: TRBV27
abundance: once
CDR3aa: CASKVTHSYNEQFF
CDR3nt: TGTGCCAGCAAGGTGACTCACTCCTACAATGAGCAGTTCTTC

j_gene: TRBJ2-3
d_gene: TRBD1
v_gene: TRBV4-1
abundance: NA
CDR3aa: CASSQPLGQGAQYF
CDR3nt: TGCGCCAGCAGCCAGCCCCTCGGACAGGGGGCGCAGTATTTT

j_gene: TRBJ1-5
d_gene: TRBD1
v_gene: TRBV2
abundance: NA
CDR3aa: CASSPGTDNQPQHF
CDR3nt: TGTGCCAGCAGCCCCGGGACAGACAATCAGCCCCAGCATTTT

j_gene: TRBJ1-1
d_gene: NA
v_gene: TRBV6-6
abundance: NA
CDR3aa: CASSPTTGRGNTEAFF
CDR3nt: TGTGCCAGCAGCCCAACAACAGGGCGAGGGAACACTGAAGCTTTCTTT

j_gene: TRBJ2-7
d_gene: TRBD1
v_gene: TRBV15
abundance: NA
CDR3aa: CATSRTIQGSREQYF
CDR3nt: TGTGCCACCAGCAGAACAATACAGGGGTCTCGGGAGCAGTACTTC

j_gene: TRBJ2-3
d_gene: NA
v_gene: TRBV28
abundance: NA
CDR3aa: CASSLEVPTDTQYF
CDR3nt: TGTGCCAGCAGTTTGGAGGTACCCACAGATACGCAGTATTTT

j_gene: TRBJ2-2
d_gene: NA
v_gene: TRBV6-1
abundance: NA
CDR3aa: CASSEAWWKGVRGTGELFF
CDR3nt: TGTGCCAGCAGTGAAGCGTGGTGGAAGGGGGTACGGGGCACCGGGGAGCTGTTTTTT

j_gene: TRBJ2-1
d_gene: TRBD1
v_gene: TRBV28
abundance: NA
CDR3aa: CASSDPRDRGFNEQFF
CDR3nt: TGTGCCAGCAGTGATCCAAGGGACAGGGGGTTCAATGAGCAGTTCTTC

j_gene: TRBJ1-2
d_gene: NA
v_gene: TRBV5-8
abundance: NA
CDR3aa: CATTAAASYGYTF
CDR3nt: TGTGCCACGACCGCAGCGGCCTCCTATGGCTACACCTTC

j_gene: TRBJ1-3
d_gene: NA
v_gene: TRBV28
abundance: NA
CDR3aa: CASSSPRGIYF
CDR3nt: TGTGCCAGCAGTTCCCCCCGGGGCATATATTTT

j_gene: TRBJ2-4
d_gene: TRBD1
v_gene: TRBV6-2/TRBV6-3
abundance: NA
CDR3aa: CASSYPDRGGFVAKNIQYF
CDR3nt: TGTGCCAGCAGTTACCCGGACAGGGGAGGGTTTGTGGCCAAAAACATTCAGTACTTC

j_gene: TRBJ2-5
d_gene: NA
v_gene: TRBV24-1
abundance: NA
CDR3aa: CAVRVGETQYF
CDR3nt: TGTGCCGTCAGGGTGGGGGAGACCCAGTACTTC

j_gene: TRBJ1-2
d_gene: NA
v_gene: TRBV13
abundance: NA
CDR3aa: CASSTGTENYGYTF
CDR3nt: TGTGCCAGCAGCACAGGGACGGAAAACTATGGCTACACCTTC

j_gene: TRBJ1-1
d_gene: TRBD1
v_gene: TRBV5-4
abundance: NA
CDR3aa: CASSMSGQGMNTEAFF
CDR3nt: TGTGCCAGCAGCATGTCGGGACAGGGGATGAACACTGAAGCTTTCTTT

j_gene: TRBJ1-2
d_gene: NA
v_gene: TRBV5-8
abundance: NA
CDR3aa: CASRPLGGIGYTF
CDR3nt: TGTGCCAGCAGACCCCTGGGAGGGATTGGCTACACCTTC

j_gene: TRBJ2-7
d_gene: NA
v_gene: TRBV6-5
abundance: NA
CDR3aa: CASSYSEGTEQYF
CDR3nt: TGTGCCAGCAGTTACTCGGAGGGCACCGAGCAGTACTTC

j_gene: TRBJ1-1
d_gene: TRBD1
v_gene: TRBV28
abundance: NA
CDR3aa: CASSSTGSGLTAFF
CDR3nt: TGTGCCAGCAGTTCGACAGGGTCAGGCTTAACAGCTTTCTTT

j_gene: TRBJ1-5
d_gene: NA
v_gene: TRBV2
abundance: NA
CDR3aa: CASLVPRDPSGQPQHF
CDR3nt: TGTGCCAGCTTAGTTCCCCGGGATCCCTCGGGGCAGCCCCAGCATTTT

j_gene: TRBJ1-5
d_gene: NA
v_gene: TRBV28
abundance: NA
CDR3aa: CASRPSGDGQPQHF
CDR3nt: TGTGCCAGCAGACCGTCAGGGGATGGTCAGCCCCAGCATTTT

j_gene: TRBJ1-2
d_gene: TRBD1
v_gene: TRBV28
abundance: NA
CDR3aa: CAGSPGQGARGYTF
CDR3nt: TGTGCCGGCTCGCCGGGACAGGGGGCAAGGGGCTACACCTTC

j_gene: TRBJ1-5
d_gene: TRBD1
v_gene: TRBV28
abundance: NA
CDR3aa: CASSPSGTGYQPQHF
CDR3nt: TGTGCCAGCAGCCCCTCCGGGACAGGGTATCAGCCCCAGCATTTT

j_gene: TRBJ2-7
d_gene: NA
v_gene: TRBV27
abundance: NA
CDR3aa: CASSLETADYFDEQYF
CDR3nt: TGTGCCAGCAGTTTAGAGACGGCAGACTATTTCGACGAGCAGTACTTC

j_gene: TRBJ2-7
d_gene: TRBD1
v_gene: TRBV28
abundance: NA
CDR3aa: CASSSGQVSSYEQYF
CDR3nt: TGTGCCAGCAGTTCGGGACAGGTCAGCTCCTACGAGCAGTACTTC

j_gene: TRBJ1-1
d_gene: TRBD1
v_gene: TRBV11-2
abundance: NA
CDR3aa: CASTTGLNTEAFF
CDR3nt: TGTGCCAGCACGACAGGGCTGAACACTGAAGCTTTCTTT

j_gene: TRBJ1-1
d_gene: TRBD1
v_gene: TRBV9
abundance: once
CDR3aa: CASSSRGDSMNTEAFF
CDR3nt: TGTGCCAGCAGCTCAAGAGGGGACAGTATGAACACTGAAGCTTTCTTT

j_gene: TRBJ1-3
d_gene: NA
v_gene: TRBV10-2
abundance: NA
CDR3aa: CASIPTRANYSGNTIYF
CDR3nt: TGCGCCAGCATCCCAACGAGGGCAAACTACTCTGGAAACACCATATATTTT

j_gene: TRBJ1-2
d_gene: TRBD1
v_gene: TRBV7-9
abundance: NA
CDR3aa: CASSQRQGGYGYTF
CDR3nt: TGTGCCAGCAGCCAGCGACAGGGGGGCTATGGCTACACCTTC

j_gene: TRBJ1-5
d_gene: NA
v_gene: TRBV4-3
abundance: NA
CDR3aa: CASRGDQPQHF
CDR3nt: TGCGCCAGCAGAGGGGATCAGCCCCAGCATTTT

j_gene: TRBJ1-1
d_gene: NA
v_gene: TRBV24-1
abundance: NA
CDR3aa: CATGRGTEAFF
CDR3nt: TGTGCCACTGGACGGGGCACTGAAGCTTTCTTT

j_gene: TRBJ2-7
d_gene: NA
v_gene: TRBV5-1
abundance: NA
CDR3aa: CASRGRRGGSYEQYF
CDR3nt: TGCGCCAGCAGGGGGCGGAGAGGCGGCTCCTACGAGCAGTACTTC

j_gene: TRBJ1-1
d_gene: TRBD1
v_gene: TRBV25-1
abundance: NA
CDR3aa: CASSEPGQGNTEAFF
CDR3nt: TGTGCCAGCAGTGAACCAGGACAGGGGAACACTGAAGCTTTCTTT

j_gene: TRBJ2-7
d_gene: TRBD1
v_gene: TRBV27
abundance: NA
CDR3aa: CASSSWDRGNEQYF
CDR3nt: TGTGCCAGCAGTTCTTGGGACAGGGGAAACGAGCAGTACTTC

j_gene: TRBJ1-5
d_gene: NA
v_gene: TRBV24-1
abundance: NA
CDR3aa: CATSDATVGSNQPQHF
CDR3nt: TGTGCCACCAGTGATGCGACAGTAGGAAGCAATCAGCCCCAGCATTTT

j_gene: TRBJ1-5
d_gene: NA
v_gene: TRBV7-9
abundance: NA
CDR3aa: CASSLGGDQPQHF
CDR3nt: TGTGCCAGCAGCTTAGGGGGGGATCAGCCCCAGCATTTT

j_gene: TRBJ2-7
d_gene: NA
v_gene: TRBV10-1
abundance: few
CDR3aa: CASSGGRAYEQYF
CDR3nt: TGCGCCAGCAGTGGGGGCAGAGCCTACGAGCAGTACTTC

j_gene: TRBJ1-3
d_gene: NA
v_gene: TRBV6-2/TRBV6-3
abundance: once
CDR3aa: CASSSTGTGNTIYF
CDR3nt: TGTGCCAGCAGTTCAACAGGAACTGGAAACACCATATATTTT

j_gene: TRBJ2-3
d_gene: NA
v_gene: TRBV5-1
abundance: once
CDR3aa: CASRVTGEGDTQYF
CDR3nt: TGCGCCAGCAGGGTGACAGGGGAGGGAGATACGCAGTATTTT

j_gene: TRBJ1-2
d_gene: TRBD1
v_gene: TRBV5-4
abundance: NA
CDR3aa: CASRPTGTQAYGYTF
CDR3nt: TGTGCCAGCAGACCGACAGGGACCCAGGCCTATGGCTACACCTTC

j_gene: TRBJ2-7
d_gene: NA
v_gene: TRBV6-5
abundance: NA
CDR3aa: CASRRTDSYEQYF
CDR3nt: TGTGCCAGCCGTCGGACTGATTCCTACGAGCAGTACTTC

j_gene: TRBJ1-1
d_gene: TRBD1
v_gene: TRBV15
abundance: NA
CDR3aa: CATSSKGQGGTEAFF
CDR3nt: TGTGCCACCAGCAGTAAAGGACAGGGGGGAACTGAAGCTTTCTTT

j_gene: TRBJ1-5
d_gene: TRBD1
v_gene: TRBV19
abundance: few
CDR3aa: CASSPQQGLGNQPQHF
CDR3nt: TGTGCCAGTAGTCCGCAACAGGGGTTGGGCAATCAGCCCCAGCATTTT

j_gene: TRBJ2-7
d_gene: TRBD2
v_gene: TRBV4-1
abundance: NA
CDR3aa: CASSQIAGLQPYEQYF
CDR3nt: TGCGCCAGCAGCCAGATAGCGGGGTTACAACCCTACGAGCAGTACTTC

j_gene: TRBJ2-3
d_gene: TRBD2
v_gene: TRBV27
abundance: many
CDR3aa: CASSDLAGGLTDTQYF
CDR3nt: TGTGCCAGCAGTGATCTAGCGGGGGGGCTAACAGATACGCAGTATTTT

j_gene: TRBJ1-6
d_gene: TRBD1
v_gene: TRBV7-9
abundance: NA
CDR3aa: CASSSAGQANSPLHF
CDR3nt: TGTGCCAGCAGCTCGGCGGGACAGGCCAATTCACCCCTCCACTTT

j_gene: TRBJ2-1
d_gene: TRBD2
v_gene: TRBV3-1/TRBV3-2
abundance: NA
CDR3aa: CASSQGLRGGLNEQFF
CDR3nt: TGTGCCAGCAGCCAAGGATTGCGGGGGGGGCTCAATGAGCAGTTCTTC

j_gene: TRBJ2-1
d_gene: NA
v_gene: TRBV12-3/TRBV12-4
abundance: NA
CDR3aa: CASISRGNEQFF
CDR3nt: TGTGCCAGCATCTCAAGGGGGAATGAGCAGTTCTTC

j_gene: TRBJ2-3
d_gene: NA
v_gene: TRBV3-1/TRBV3-2
abundance: NA
CDR3aa: CASSRAGGRNTDTQYF
CDR3nt: TGTGCCAGCAGCCGGGCCGGGGGGCGGAACACAGATACGCAGTATTTT

j_gene: TRBJ2-1
d_gene: TRBD2
v_gene: TRBV9
abundance: NA
CDR3aa: CASSVGSGTSWNEQFF
CDR3nt: TGTGCCAGCAGCGTAGGGTCCGGGACTAGCTGGAATGAGCAGTTCTTC

j_gene: TRBJ2-5
d_gene: NA
v_gene: TRBV3-1/TRBV3-2
abundance: NA
CDR3aa: CASRDGGGGETQYF
CDR3nt: TGTGCCAGCAGAGACGGAGGGGGCGGAGAGACCCAGTACTTC

j_gene: TRBJ2-1
d_gene: NA
v_gene: TRBV7-6
abundance: NA
CDR3aa: CASSLVAVSYNEQFF
CDR3nt: TGTGCCAGCAGCTTAGTGGCAGTATCCTACAATGAGCAGTTCTTC

j_gene: TRBJ1-4
d_gene: NA
v_gene: TRBV7-9
abundance: NA
CDR3aa: CASSLGRFFFNEKLFF
CDR3nt: TGTGCCAGCAGCCTCGGTCGATTTTTTTTTAATGAAAAACTGTTTTTT

j_gene: TRBJ2-3
d_gene: TRBD2
v_gene: TRBV7-3
abundance: NA
CDR3aa: CASSPRLAGTDTQYF
CDR3nt: TGTGCCAGCAGCCCGAGACTAGCGGGCACAGATACGCAGTATTTT

j_gene: TRBJ2-7
d_gene: TRBD1
v_gene: TRBV6-5
abundance: NA
CDR3aa: CAACKGAGYEQYF
CDR3nt: TGTGCCGCGTGCAAGGGGGCGGGTTACGAGCAGTACTTC

j_gene: TRBJ1-4
d_gene: TRBD1
v_gene: TRBV19
abundance: NA
CDR3aa: CAIHRGGNEKLFF
CDR3nt: TGTGCCATTCACAGGGGGGGTAATGAAAAACTGTTTTTT

j_gene: TRBJ1-1
d_gene: TRBD1
v_gene: TRBV13
abundance: NA
CDR3aa: CASRAGQGRGEAFF
CDR3nt: TGTGCCAGCAGGGCGGGACAGGGGAGAGGTGAAGCTTTCTTT

j_gene: TRBJ2-5
d_gene: NA
v_gene: TRBV21-1
abundance: once
CDR3aa: CASRLAPTETQYF
CDR3nt: TGTGCCAGCAGGCTAGCGCCGACAGAGACCCAGTACTTC